Following are 3 T cell receptor beta chains from one sample sequenced in a study of blood T cell repertoires in COVID-19. Sequencing used immunoSEQ multiplex PCR; TCRdb keeps in-frame clones, though not all of them. The data contain about 72,000 clones, about 80% of them singletons. Sequenced input: peripheral blood. The receptors here all came from a man between 60 and 70 years old with acute or convalescent COVID-19.

The genes are TRBV10-2 and TRBJ1-5; D is unclear. Germline lookup yields CDR1 WSHSY and CDR2 SAAADI. This CDR3 has 13 amino acids. Trimming pared 7 bases from V and 6 bases from J, leaving 13 bases between. CDR3 bases: TGCGCCAGCAAAGAGGTCCTGGGTCAGCCCCAGCATTTT. It yields the protein CASKEVLGQPQHF.

The CDR3 DNA reads as TGTGCCACCAGTATAGTATACGGTGGGGCAGGCCCATTCGACTCCTATGGCTACACCTTC. It encodes CATSIVYGGAGPFDSYGYTF. The chain uses TRBV24-1 and TRBJ1-2; a possible D gene is TRBD1 (5 bases). Germline loops: CDR1 KGHDR, CDR2 SFDVKD. This CDR3 contains 20 residues. The ends were cut back, 6 bases at V and 4 bases at J, with 32 bases in the middle.

This CDR3 reads CASSTYSGYNQPQHF. The CDR3 region has the DNA TGTGCCAGTAGTACCTACTCAGGGTACAATCAGCCCCAGCATTTT. The V and J genes are TRBV19 and TRBJ1-5, with D possibly being TRBD1 (5 bases). Trimming left V 4 bases short and J 3 bases short, with 13 bases between. Germline-derived CDR1 and CDR2 are LNHDA and SQIVND (reference sequence). This CDR3 is built from 15 residues. The variable domain in full, with the rest retrieved from reference TRBV19 and TRBJ1-5, is DGGITQSPKYLFRKEGQNVTLSCEQNLNHDAMYWYRQDPGQGLRLIYYSQIVNDFQKGDIAEGYSVSREKKESFPLTVTSAQKNPTAFYLCASSTYSGYNQPQHFGDGTRLSIL.